Each of the 15 T cell receptor beta chains below was sequenced from the same sample in a study of control samples from healthy donors and cancer patients. Data came from immunoSEQ multiplex PCR; TCRdb stores just in-frame clones and leaves some out. Of about 150,000 clones listed, under 95% are singletons. Sequencing input: blood. The source of these receptors is a man between 18 and 35 years old in good health.

This sequence joins TRBV5-4 and TRBJ2-5, with 11 bases lining up with TRBD2. CDR3 length equals 14 residues. V lost 0 bases and J lost 9; bases outside the gene matches: 4. Looked up from germline, CDR1 is SGHNT and CDR2 is YYREEE (reference sequence). The CDR3 is CASSLGLAGGAQYF. CDR3 nucleotide sequence: TGTGCCAGCAGCTTGGGGTTAGCGGGAGGGGCCCAGTACTTC. The variable domain in full, completed from reference TRBV5-4 and TRBJ2-5, reads ETGVTQSPTHLIKTRGQQVTLRCSSQSGHNTVSWYQQALGQGPQFIFQYYREEENGRGNFPPRFSGLQFPNYSSELNVNALELDDSALYLCASSLGLAGGAQYFGPGTRLLVL.

This chain links TRBV13 with TRBJ2-2; the D is unclear. CDR3 length: 13 residues. V lost 5 bases and J lost 6, with 10 bases in between. Germline V lookup: CDR1 PRHDT, CDR2 FYEKMQ (reference sequence). The CDR3 region is CASSPGRSGELFF. For the CDR3, the DNA is TGTGCCAGCAGCCCCGGACGTTCCGGGGAGCTGTTTTTT. Together with reference TRBV13 and TRBJ2-2, the CDR3 gives the full variable domain: AAGVIQSPRHLIKEKRETATLKCYPIPRHDTVYWYQQGPGQDPQFLISFYEKMQSDKGSIPDRFSAQQFSDYHSELNMSSLELGDSALYFCASSPGRSGELFFGEGSRLTVL.

In this sample, this clone turned up once. J is TRBJ2-7 and V is TRBV9, with D maybe TRBD1 (5 bases). The V end lost 0 bases, the J end lost 0 bases, and 13 bases lay between the germline ends. Germline-derived CDR1 and CDR2 are SGDLS and YYNGEE. This CDR3 has 16 residues. The CDR3 loop reads CASSVGPATGSYEQYF. The CDR3 DNA reads TGTGCCAGCAGCGTAGGCCCAGCCACAGGCTCCTACGAGCAGTACTTC. Combining the CDR3 with reference TRBV9 and TRBJ2-7 gives the whole variable domain DSGVTQTPKHLITATGQRVTLRCSPRSGDLSVYWYQQSLDQGLQFLIQYYNGEERAKGNILERFSAQQFPDLHSELNLSSLELGDSALYFCASSVGPATGSYEQYFGPGTRLTVT.

The chain recombines TRBV7-9 with TRBJ1-4, with 8 positions matching TRBD1. The ends lost 5 bases at V and 13 bases at J; junction bases unmatched: 9. This CDR3 comprises 13 residues. The germline gives CDR1 SEHNR, CDR2 FQNEAQ (reference sequence). CDR3 residues: CASSPADRDVLFF. CDR3 DNA: TGTGCCAGCAGCCCGGCGGACAGGGACGTACTGTTTTTT.

The rearrangement joins TRBV29-1 to TRBJ1-3, with D possibly matching TRBD1 (5 bases). The CDR3 is made up of 11 amino acids. V lost 7 bases to trimming and J lost 4 bases, with 8 bases between them. The germline V gene encodes CDR1 SQVTM and CDR2 ANQGSEA. DNA of the CDR3: TGCAGCGCGGACATGGGAAACACCATATATTTT. It specifies CSADMGNTIYF.

The V and J genes are TRBV6-5 and TRBJ2-7, with 11 bases fitting TRBD2. With 1 base clipped from V and 0 bases from J, the junction kept 2 bases outside the gene matches. This CDR3 is 16 amino acids long. CDR1 is MNHEY and CDR2 is SVGAGI in the germline V gene. The CDR3 region is CASSYLGTSGSYEQYF. The CDR3 DNA reads TGTGCCAGCAGTTACTTAGGGACTAGCGGCTCCTACGAGCAGTACTTC.

This chain uses TRBV5-1 with TRBJ2-1; TRBD2 aligns across 7 bases. The CDR3 runs 16 residues. Per germline, CDR1 SGHRS and CDR2 YFSETQ. V was pared by 0 bases and J by 8 bases, with 11 bases of the junction left unmatched. This CDR3 reads CASSLEGGPILDEQFF. The DNA for the CDR3 is TGCGCCAGCAGCTTGGAGGGAGGGCCTATTCTCGATGAGCAGTTCTTC.

V and J are TRBV12-5 and TRBJ1-3; D ambiguous. This CDR3 region has 16 residues. The ends were cut back, 4 bases at V and 8 bases at J, with 21 bases in the middle. Germline V lookup: CDR1 LGHNT, CDR2 FRNRAP. Written as DNA, the CDR3 is TGTGCTAGTGGTTCGCCAGACTCCGCGAGGAGAGACACCATATATTTT. This encodes CASGSPDSARRDTIYF.

This clone is a singleton in its sample. The chain recombines TRBV7-9 with TRBJ2-3; weak D call: TRBD1 (5 bases). V lost 5 bases and J 0 bases, leaving 15 bases between the germline ends. CDR1 and CDR2 from the germline V gene are SEHNR and FQNEAQ (reference sequence). CDR3 size: 16 residues. CDR3 nucleotides: TGTGCCAGCAGCCCCGCCGACAGATCTAGCACAGATACGCAGTATTTT. It is translated as CASSPADRSSTDTQYF.

The gene calls are TRBV29-1 and TRBJ1-3; D perhaps matches TRBD1 (6 bases). Trimming removed 7 bases from V and 3 bases from J, with 19 bases in between. Looked up from germline, CDR1 is SQVTM and CDR2 is ANQGSEA. This CDR3 comprises 15 residues. The CDR3 sequence is CSADHRDGSGNTIYF. The CDR3 nucleotides read TGCAGCGCAGACCACAGGGATGGGAGTGGAAACACCATATATTTT.

V and J are TRBV29-1 and TRBJ1-6, with 10 positions matching TRBD1. V dropped 8 bases and J dropped 3; count of bases not matched to a gene: 16. Germline CDR1 SQVTM, CDR2 ANQGSEA. The CDR3 is 18 amino acids. This chain's CDR3 is CSHKNIRDRGNYNSPLHF. The CDR3 bases are TGCAGCCACAAAAATATCCGGGACAGGGGTAACTATAATTCACCCCTCCACTTT.

This chain connects TRBV4-2 to TRBJ1-6, with 7 positions matching TRBD1. J lost 7 bases, V lost 1 base, and 1 base had no gene match. The CDR3 extends over 14 amino acids. Germline V gene lookup returns CDR1 LGHNA and CDR2 YNFKEQ. The CDR3 DNA follows: TGTGCCAGCAGCCAAGTGACAGGGAATTCACCCCTCCACTTT. Residues: CASSQVTGNSPLHF.

The CDR3: CASSPQGGPGYTF. In DNA form, the CDR3 reads TGTGCCAGCTCACCCCAGGGGGGGCCTGGCTACACCTTC. The J gene is TRBJ1-2, the V gene TRBV18; 7 bases map to TRBD1. After removal of 3 bases from V and 7 bases from J, the junction contained 5 bases not matched to a gene. Germline CDR1 and CDR2: KGHSH and LQKENI. The CDR3 is 13 amino acids.

This chain joins TRBV5-6 and TRBJ1-1, with D hard to call. CDR1 SGHDT and CDR2 YYEEEE come from the germline V gene. CDR3 length: 14 amino acids. V was pared by 4 bases and J by 0 bases, with 10 bases between. The CDR3 DNA sequence: TGTGCCAGCAGCCCACGGGCCTTGAACACTGAAGCTTTCTTT. Encoded protein: CASSPRALNTEAFF. Full variable domain (missing parts from reference TRBV5-6 and TRBJ1-1): DAGVTQSPTHLIKTRGQQVTLRCSPKSGHDTVSWYQQALGQGPQFIFQYYEEEERQRGNFPDRFSGHQFPNYSSELNVNALLLGDSALYLCASSPRALNTEAFFGQGTRLTVV.

This chain uses TRBV9 with TRBJ2-7; 13 bases agree with TRBD2. The germline V gene encodes CDR1 SGDLS and CDR2 YYNGEE. CDR3 length equals 15 residues. V shed 4 bases and J 6 bases; nucleotides not matched to a gene: 7. The CDR3 sequence is CASSPRTSGRFEQYF. The CDR3 nucleotides read TGTGCCAGCAGCCCCAGGACTAGCGGGAGATTCGAGCAGTACTTC.